This T cell receptor (beta chain) stems from a study of HIV-infected children after antiretroviral therapy interruption. The V gene's germline CDR1 is LGHDT and CDR2 YNNKEL (reference sequence). This CDR3 contains 14 residues. V was clipped by 8 bases and J by 3 bases; unmatched bases: 8. The treatment denotes: PENTA 11 planned treatment interruption arm or continuous ART arm. Participants had taken at least three-drug ART for at least 24 weeks. RNA-based 3' RACE libraries used unique molecular identifiers. One entry per CDR3 protein results from TCRdb running MiXCR on the 3' RACE reads. Of some 90,000 distinct CDR3 sequences listed, roughly 6.4% were seen once; the top ten hold approximately 1.2%. This clonotype was found many times.

The receptor comes from a pool of human donors with HIV. Sequences were derived from CD45RA+ CD4+ T cells from PBMCs, pooled from several time points, sampled from a donor given antiretroviral therapy, either interrupted or continuous. The subset denotes: naive CD4+ CD45RA+ CD45RO- T cells. This chain uses TRBV3-1 with TRBJ2-7; TRBD1 aligns across 9 bases. In nucleotides, the CDR3 is TGTGCCAGCCAACAGAGGACAGGGGACTACGAGCAGTACTTC. Translated: CASQQRTGDYEQYF.